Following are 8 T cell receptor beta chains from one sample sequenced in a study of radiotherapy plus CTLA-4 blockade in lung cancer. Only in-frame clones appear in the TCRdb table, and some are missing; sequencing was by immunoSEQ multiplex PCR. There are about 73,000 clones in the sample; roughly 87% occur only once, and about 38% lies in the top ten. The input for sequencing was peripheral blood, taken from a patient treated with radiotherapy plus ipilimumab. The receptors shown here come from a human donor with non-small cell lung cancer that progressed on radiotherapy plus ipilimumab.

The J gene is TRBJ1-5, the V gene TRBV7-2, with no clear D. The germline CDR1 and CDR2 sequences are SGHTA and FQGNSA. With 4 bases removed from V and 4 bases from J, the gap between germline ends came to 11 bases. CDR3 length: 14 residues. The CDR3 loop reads CASSSLSGNQPQHF. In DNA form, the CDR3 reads TGTGCCAGCAGCTCCCTCTCCGGGAATCAGCCCCAGCATTTT.

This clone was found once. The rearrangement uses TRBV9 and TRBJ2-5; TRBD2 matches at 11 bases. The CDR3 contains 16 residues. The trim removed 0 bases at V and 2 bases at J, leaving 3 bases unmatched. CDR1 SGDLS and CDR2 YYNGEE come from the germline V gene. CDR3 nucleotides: TGTGCCAGCAGCGTAGAGGGACTAGCGGTACAAGAGACCCAGTACTTC. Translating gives CASSVEGLAVQETQYF.

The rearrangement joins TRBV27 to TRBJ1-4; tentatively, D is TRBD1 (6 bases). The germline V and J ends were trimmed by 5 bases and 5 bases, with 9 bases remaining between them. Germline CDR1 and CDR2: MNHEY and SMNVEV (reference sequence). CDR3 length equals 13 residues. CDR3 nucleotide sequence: TGTGCCAGCAGTCTAGGGGGGAATGAAAAACTGTTTTTT. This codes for CASSLGGNEKLFF.

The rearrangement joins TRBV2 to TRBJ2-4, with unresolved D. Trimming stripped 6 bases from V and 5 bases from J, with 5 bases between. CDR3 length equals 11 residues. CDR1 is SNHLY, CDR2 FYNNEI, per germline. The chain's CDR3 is CASSGQNIQYF. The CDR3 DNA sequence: TGTGCCAGCAGCGGACAAAACATTCAGTACTTC. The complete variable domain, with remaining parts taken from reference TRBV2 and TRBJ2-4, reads EPEVTQTPSHQVTQMGQEVILRCVPISNHLYFYWYRQILGQKVEFLVSFYNNEISEKSEIFDDQFSVERPDGSNFTLKIRSTKLEDSAMYFCASSGQNIQYFGAGTRLSVL.

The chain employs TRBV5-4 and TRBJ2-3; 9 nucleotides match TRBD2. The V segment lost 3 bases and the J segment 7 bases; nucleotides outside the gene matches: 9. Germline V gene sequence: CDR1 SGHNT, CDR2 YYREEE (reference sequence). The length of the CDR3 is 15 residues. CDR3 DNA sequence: TGTGCCAGCAGCTCGATGGGACTAGCAGCCAATACGCAGTATTTT. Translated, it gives CASSSMGLAANTQYF.

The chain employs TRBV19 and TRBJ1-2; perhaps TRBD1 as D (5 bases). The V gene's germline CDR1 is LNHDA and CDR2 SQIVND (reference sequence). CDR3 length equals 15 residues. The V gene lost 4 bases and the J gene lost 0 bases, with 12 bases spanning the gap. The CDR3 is CASSSRDGANYGYTF. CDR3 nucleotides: TGTGCCAGTAGTAGTCGGGACGGAGCTAACTATGGCTACACCTTC.

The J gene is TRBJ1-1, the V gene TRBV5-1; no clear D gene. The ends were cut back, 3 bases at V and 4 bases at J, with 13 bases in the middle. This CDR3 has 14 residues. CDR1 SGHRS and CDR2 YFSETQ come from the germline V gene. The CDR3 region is CASSSQVIGTEAFF. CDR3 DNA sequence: TGCGCCAGCAGCTCTCAGGTAATCGGCACTGAAGCTTTCTTT.

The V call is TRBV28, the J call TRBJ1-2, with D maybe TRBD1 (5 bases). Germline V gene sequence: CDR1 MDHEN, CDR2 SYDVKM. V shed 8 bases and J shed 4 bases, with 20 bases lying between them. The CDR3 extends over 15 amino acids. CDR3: CASREGQGRVYGYTF. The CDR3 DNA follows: TGTGCCAGCCGAGAGGGCCAGGGTCGCGTCTATGGCTACACCTTC.